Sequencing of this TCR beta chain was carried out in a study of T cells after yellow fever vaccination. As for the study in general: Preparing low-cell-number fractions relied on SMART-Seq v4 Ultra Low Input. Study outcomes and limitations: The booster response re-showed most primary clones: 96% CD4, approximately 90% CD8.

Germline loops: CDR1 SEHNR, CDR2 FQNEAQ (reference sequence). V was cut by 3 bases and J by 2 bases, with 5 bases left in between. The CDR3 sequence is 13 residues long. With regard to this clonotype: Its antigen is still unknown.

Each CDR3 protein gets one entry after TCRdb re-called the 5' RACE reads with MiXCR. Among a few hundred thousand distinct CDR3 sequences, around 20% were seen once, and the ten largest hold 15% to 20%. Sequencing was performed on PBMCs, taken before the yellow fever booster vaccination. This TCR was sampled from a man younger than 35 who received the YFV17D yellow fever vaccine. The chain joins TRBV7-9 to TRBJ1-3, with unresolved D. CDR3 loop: CASSFLAGNTIYF. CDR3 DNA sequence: TGTGCCAGCAGCTTCCTCGCTGGAAACACCATATATTTT.